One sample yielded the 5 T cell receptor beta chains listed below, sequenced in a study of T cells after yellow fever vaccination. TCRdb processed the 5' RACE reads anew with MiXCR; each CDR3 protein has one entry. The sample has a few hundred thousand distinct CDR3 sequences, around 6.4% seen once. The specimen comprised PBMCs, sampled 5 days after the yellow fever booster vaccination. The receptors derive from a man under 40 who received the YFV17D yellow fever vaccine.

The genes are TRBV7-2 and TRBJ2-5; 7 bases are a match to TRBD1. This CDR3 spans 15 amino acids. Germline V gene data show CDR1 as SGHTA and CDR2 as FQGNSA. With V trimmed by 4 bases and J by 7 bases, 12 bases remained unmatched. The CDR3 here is CASSSAGTAKGTQYF. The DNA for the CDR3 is TGTGCCAGCAGCTCGGCCGGGACAGCGAAGGGGACCCAGTACTTC.

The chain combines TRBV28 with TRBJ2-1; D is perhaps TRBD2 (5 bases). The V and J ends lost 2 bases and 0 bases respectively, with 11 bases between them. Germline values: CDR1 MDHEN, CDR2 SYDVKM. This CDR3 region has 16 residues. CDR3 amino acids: CASSLGERPSYNEQFF. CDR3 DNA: TGTGCCAGCAGTTTAGGGGAGCGGCCCTCCTACAATGAGCAGTTCTTC.

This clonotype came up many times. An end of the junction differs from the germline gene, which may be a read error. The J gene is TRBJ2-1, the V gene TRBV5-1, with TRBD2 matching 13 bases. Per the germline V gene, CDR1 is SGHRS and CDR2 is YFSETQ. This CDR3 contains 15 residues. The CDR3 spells CASSPGTSGNNEQFF. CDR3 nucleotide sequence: TGTGCCAGCAGCCCCGGGACTAGCGGGAACAATGAGCAGTTCTTC. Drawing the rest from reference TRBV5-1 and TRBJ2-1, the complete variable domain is KAGVTQTPRYLIKTRGQQVTLSCSPISGHRSVSWYQQTPGQGLQFLFEYFSETQRNKGNFPGRFSGRQFSNSRSEMNVSTLELGDSALYLCASSPGTSGNNEQFFGPGTRLTVL.

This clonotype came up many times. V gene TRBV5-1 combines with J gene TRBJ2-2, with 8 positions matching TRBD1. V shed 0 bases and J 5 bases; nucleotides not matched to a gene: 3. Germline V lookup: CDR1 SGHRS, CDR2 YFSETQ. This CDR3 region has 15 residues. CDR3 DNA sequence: TGCGCCAGCAGCTTGGTCCAGGGGGCAACCGGGGAGCTGTTTTTT. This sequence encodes CASSLVQGATGELFF.

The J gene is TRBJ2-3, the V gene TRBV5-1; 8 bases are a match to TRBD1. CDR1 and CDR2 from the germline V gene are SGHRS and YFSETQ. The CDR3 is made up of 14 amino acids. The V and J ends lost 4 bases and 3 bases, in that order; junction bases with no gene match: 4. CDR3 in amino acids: CASSHGQGTDTQYF. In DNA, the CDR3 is TGCGCCAGCAGCCATGGACAGGGAACAGATACGCAGTATTTT.